A single sample is the source of the 27 T cell receptor beta chains below, sequenced in a study of cytomegalovirus exposure and HLA in healthy donors (dated by TCRdb to 2017 to 2019). Libraries were made using the immunoSEQ multiplex PCR assay. For the multiplex PCR, a mixture combining 60 forward primers for TCR Vbeta segments and 13 reverse primers for TCR Jbeta segments was used. Imported from immuneACCESS, the table was reduced by TCRdb to in-frame sequences with V and J called. These copies leave out some clones; in studies compared against another copy, an unresolved V gene accounts for under half, and the cause of the remainder is not known. Here the sample has some 190,000 clones; roughly four fifths occur a single time. The top ten clonotypes cover approximately 3.1% of the sample. The sequencing sample was made of PBMCs. The origin of the receptors is a woman in her twenties or thirties in good health and CMV-seropositive.

This clone was observed a handful of times. The chain has TRBV19 and TRBJ1-1; 8 positions match TRBD1. Germline V gene sequence: CDR1 LNHDA, CDR2 SQIVND (reference sequence). V shed 5 bases, J shed 11 bases, and the junction held 7 bases outside the gene matches. The CDR3 consists of 12 residues. CDR3 sequence (DNA): TGTGCCAGTAGTCGAGGACAGGGATGGGCTTTCTTT. It encodes CASSRGQGWAFF.

The chain uses TRBV27 and TRBJ2-2, with D perhaps matching TRBD1 (6 bases). The CDR3 spans 15 residues. The V end was cut by 3 bases, the J end by 4 bases, with 12 bases between. Germline assignment: CDR1 MNHEY and CDR2 SMNVEV (reference sequence). The CDR3 bases are TGTGCCAGCAGTTTTAGGCTAGGGGGCACCGGGGAGCTGTTTTTT. Translation gives CASSFRLGGTGELFF.

The V gene is TRBV9, the J gene TRBJ2-1; 11 bases line up with TRBD2. This CDR3 has 14 residues. Germline-derived CDR1 and CDR2 are SGDLS and YYNGEE. V lost 6 bases and J lost 5; bases outside the gene matches: 4. CDR3 DNA sequence: TGTGCCAGCACCCTAGCGGGAGGAAACAATGAGCAGTTCTTC. Translating it yields CASTLAGGNNEQFF.

The chain recombines TRBV2 with TRBJ2-3, with TRBD2 matching 11 bases. Germline V CDR1 and CDR2: SNHLY, FYNNEI. Losses at the gene ends were 10 bases for V and 1 base for J; bases not matched to a gene: 16. The CDR3 covers 18 residues. This CDR3 reads CAIPRGASGRKGTDTQYF. For the CDR3, the DNA is TGTGCCATCCCTAGGGGTGCTAGCGGGAGGAAAGGCACAGATACGCAGTATTTT. Full variable domain (outside the CDR3, taken from reference TRBV2 and TRBJ2-3): EPEVTQTPSHQVTQMGQEVILRCVPISNHLYFYWYRQILGQKVEFLVSFYNNEISEKSEIFDDQFSVERPDGSNFTLKIRSTKLEDSAMYFCAIPRGASGRKGTDTQYFGPGTRLTVL.

V gene TRBV9 combines with J gene TRBJ1-2; D unclear. Germline CDR1 SGDLS, CDR2 YYNGEE. V lost 0 bases, J lost 3 bases, and 9 bases lay in between. The CDR3 loop spans 14 amino acids. The CDR3 DNA sequence: TGTGCCAGCAGCGTAGGTTCCCAGGACTATGGCTACACCTTC. Translated, it gives CASSVGSQDYGYTF.

The chain is built from TRBV5-4 and TRBJ2-7; D not certain. Germline-derived CDR1 and CDR2 are SGHNT and YYREEE (reference sequence). This CDR3 comprises 13 residues. The V gene lost 7 bases and the J gene lost 0 bases, with 11 bases spanning the gap. CDR3 in amino acids: CASGRRFSYEQYF. Here the CDR3 DNA reads TGTGCCAGCGGCCGGAGATTCTCCTACGAGCAGTACTTC.

This chain joins TRBV29-1 and TRBJ2-7; 8 bases align to TRBD1. Germline values: CDR1 SQVTM, CDR2 ANQGSEA. The V segment lost 6 bases and the J segment 4 bases; nucleotides outside the gene matches: 8. The CDR3 has 13 amino acids. The CDR3 DNA is TGCAGCGTCAAGACAGGGGACAGGTACGAGCAGTACTTC. Protein product: CSVKTGDRYEQYF.

This rearrangement joins TRBV9 to TRBJ2-1; 7 nucleotides align to TRBD1. The trim removed 4 bases at V and 6 bases at J, leaving 10 bases unmatched. CDR1 is SGDLS, CDR2 YYNGEE, per germline. The CDR3 is 15 residues long. CDR3 sequence reads: CASSTRQGVGNEQFF. The DNA of the CDR3 is TGTGCCAGCAGCACCCGACAGGGTGTCGGCAATGAGCAGTTCTTC.

This chain uses TRBV6-1 with TRBJ2-1, with 7 bases matching TRBD1. Germline-derived CDR1 and CDR2 are MNHNS and SASEGT. After removal of 5 bases from V and 8 bases from J, the junction contained 6 bases not matched to a gene. The CDR3 totals 13 residues. The CDR3 DNA reads as TGTGCCAGCAGTCCAGGGGGAAACCATGAGCAGTTCTTC. Its protein is CASSPGGNHEQFF.

A note on this clone: The junction differs from germline at one of its ends, possibly a read error. The chain employs TRBV7-9 and TRBJ1-5; D ambiguous. Germline V lookup: CDR1 SEHNR, CDR2 FQNEAQ (reference sequence). The CDR3 extends over 13 amino acids. CDR3 protein: CSSSDGSNQPQHF. The CDR3 DNA reads TGTTCCAGCAGCGACGGGTCAAATCAGCCCCAGCATTTT.

The genes are TRBV7-9 and TRBJ2-1; 13 bases map to TRBD2. The V gene's germline CDR1 is SEHNR and CDR2 FQNEAQ (reference sequence). The V segment lost 5 bases and the J segment 4 bases; nucleotides outside the gene matches: 5. The CDR3 length is 16 residues. The DNA of the CDR3 is TGTGCCAGCAGCGGTGGGACTAGCGGGACTTACAATGAGCAGTTCTTC. Translation: CASSGGTSGTYNEQFF.

The J gene is TRBJ1-2, the V gene TRBV27; TRBD1 aligns across 7 bases. With V trimmed by 10 bases and J by 4 bases, 6 bases remained unmatched. The CDR3 extends over 12 amino acids. The V gene's germline CDR1 is MNHEY and CDR2 SMNVEV (reference sequence). The CDR3 here is CATRQGSYGYTF. The DNA of the CDR3 is TGTGCCACAAGACAGGGTTCCTATGGCTACACCTTC.

This clone appeared a few times. V usage is TRBV6-5 and J usage is TRBJ1-3; D uncertain. This CDR3 has 15 amino acids. CDR1 is MNHEY, CDR2 SVGAGI, per germline. V was clipped by 0 bases and J by 2 bases, with 8 bases between them. DNA of the CDR3: TGTGCCAGCAGTTACTCGTGGACTGCTGGAAACACCATATATTTT. This encodes CASSYSWTAGNTIYF.

The sample holds one count of this clone. The genes are TRBV5-4 and TRBJ2-5; a weak D match, TRBD1 (5 bases). The CDR3 has 14 residues. CDR1 is SGHNT, CDR2 YYREEE, per germline (reference sequence). V shed 0 bases and J shed 5 bases, with 11 bases lying between them. CDR3 sequence: CASSLDRSEETQYF. The CDR3 DNA reads as TGTGCCAGCAGCTTGGACAGGAGTGAGGAGACCCAGTACTTC. Combining the CDR3 with reference TRBV5-4 and TRBJ2-5 gives the whole variable domain ETGVTQSPTHLIKTRGQQVTLRCSSQSGHNTVSWYQQALGQGPQFIFQYYREEENGRGNFPPRFSGLQFPNYSSELNVNALELDDSALYLCASSLDRSEETQYFGPGTRLLVL.

The chain has TRBV7-8 and TRBJ2-1; 14 bases line up with TRBD2. Germline V gives CDR1 SGHVS, CDR2 FQNEAQ. The V gene end was trimmed by 3 bases and the J gene end by 8 bases; junction bases not matched to a gene: 6. This CDR3 has 16 residues. CDR3 DNA: TGTGCCAGCAGCTTCGAACCGGGACTAGCGGGAGATGAGCAGTTCTTC. Translation: CASSFEPGLAGDEQFF.

V and J are TRBV27 and TRBJ2-7; D is perhaps TRBD2 (6 bases). Germline CDR1 MNHEY, CDR2 SMNVEV (reference sequence). The CDR3 spans 14 residues. With 5 bases removed from V and 3 bases from J, the gap between germline ends came to 14 bases. The CDR3, as DNA: TGTGCCAGCAGTCTTACTAGCATTAACTACGAGCAGTACTTC. Translation: CASSLTSINYEQYF.

The V call is TRBV18, the J call TRBJ2-3; 11 bases align to TRBD2. Germline trimming cut 4 bases from V and 7 bases from J; bases unmatched to any gene: 7. CDR1 is KGHSH and CDR2 is LQKENI in the germline V gene. The CDR3 runs to 15 residues. The CDR3 loop is CASSRTSGSGNTQYF. The CDR3 coding sequence is TGTGCCAGCTCACGTACTAGCGGGAGTGGGAATACGCAGTATTTT.

This clone was detected a few times. CDR3 sequence reads: CASSSIAGTRHEQFF. The CDR3 DNA reads TGTGCCAGCAGTTCAATAGCGGGAACGCGGCATGAGCAGTTCTTC. The rearrangement links TRBV6-6 to TRBJ2-1; 8 nucleotides line up with TRBD2. This CDR3 comprises 15 residues. With V trimmed by 4 bases and J by 8 bases, 10 bases remained unmatched. CDR1 MNHNY and CDR2 SVGAGI come from the germline V gene (reference sequence).

The chain uses TRBV7-9 and TRBJ1-2, with 9 bases that match TRBD1. CDR3 length: 15 amino acids. Trimming at V came to 2 bases and at J to 6 bases, leaving 7 bases not matched to a gene. Germline lookup yields CDR1 SEHNR and CDR2 FQNEAQ (reference sequence). This chain's CDR3 is CASSLLTGGTDGYTF. The CDR3 DNA reads TGTGCCAGCAGCTTACTTACAGGGGGCACGGATGGCTACACCTTC.

This clone was seen many times. The chain links TRBV2 to TRBJ1-3, with D possibly matching TRBD1 (6 bases). Looked up from germline, CDR1 is SNHLY and CDR2 is FYNNEI. Between the trimmed V and J ends, which lost 6 bases and 3 bases, there was a span of 12 bases. There are 14 residues in the CDR3. CDR3 nucleotide sequence: TGTGCCAGCAGGTCCATCAGGGGTGGAAACACCATATATTTT. Its translation is CASRSIRGGNTIYF.

This clone was seen only a few times. V usage is TRBV28 and J usage is TRBJ2-7; D may be TRBD2 (5 bases). Trimming cost V 10 bases and J 1 base, with 17 bases left between them. Germline assignment: CDR1 MDHEN and CDR2 SYDVKM. This CDR3 region has 14 residues. CDR3 DNA: TGTGCCACCACGGGGTGGGATCCGTCCTACGAGCAGTACTTC. Translation: CATTGWDPSYEQYF.

Comments on this clone: The same CDR3 is also encoded by other DNA sequences in this sample. The chain recombines TRBV18 with TRBJ2-5; D might be TRBD1 (5 bases). Germline loops: CDR1 KGHSH, CDR2 LQKENI. V shed 1 base and J shed 5 bases, with 8 bases lying between them. The CDR3 is made up of 13 amino acids. This CDR3 reads CASSPQGQETQYF. Written as DNA, the CDR3 is TGTGCCAGCTCACCACAGGGGCAGGAGACCCAGTACTTC.

The chain employs TRBV27 and TRBJ2-7, with no clear D. This CDR3 comprises 11 residues. With 6 bases removed from V and 1 base from J, the gap between germline ends came to 4 bases. CDR1 MNHEY and CDR2 SMNVEV come from the germline V gene (reference sequence). The CDR3 is CASSGSYEQYF. The CDR3 nucleotides are TGTGCCAGCAGCGGGTCCTACGAGCAGTACTTC.

This clone turned up a few times. This sequence joins TRBV5-4 and TRBJ2-1; 14 nucleotides agree with TRBD2. CDR1 is SGHNT, CDR2 YYREEE, per germline (reference sequence). The trim removed 3 bases at V and 7 bases at J, leaving 3 bases unmatched. CDR3 size: 15 residues. The CDR3 nucleotides are TGTGCCAGCAGCTGGGGACTAGCGGGAGAAAATGAGCAGTTCTTC. Translated: CASSWGLAGENEQFF. Combining the CDR3 with reference TRBV5-4 and TRBJ2-1 gives the whole variable domain ETGVTQSPTHLIKTRGQQVTLRCSSQSGHNTVSWYQQALGQGPQFIFQYYREEENGRGNFPPRFSGLQFPNYSSELNVNALELDDSALYLCASSWGLAGENEQFFGPGTRLTVL.

V and J are TRBV27 and TRBJ2-1; 11 nucleotides agree with TRBD2. This CDR3 region has 15 residues. V lost 4 bases, J lost 6 bases, and 5 bases stayed unmatched. Germline V gives CDR1 MNHEY, CDR2 SMNVEV (reference sequence). CDR3 bases: TGTGCCAGCAGTTCACTAGCGGGAGAGAGCAATGAGCAGTTCTTC. Translation: CASSSLAGESNEQFF.

This clone was seen a handful of times. The genes are TRBV6-1 and TRBJ1-1, with D uncertain. V was clipped by 5 bases and J by 4 bases, with 11 bases between them. This CDR3 contains 13 residues. CDR1 is MNHNS and CDR2 is SASEGT in the germline V gene. CDR3 protein: CASSRGFGTEAFF. CDR3 bases: TGTGCCAGCAGTAGAGGTTTCGGCACTGAAGCTTTCTTT.

This chain joins TRBV13 and TRBJ2-7, with D perhaps TRBD1 (6 bases). This CDR3 is 15 amino acids long. Trimming shortened V by 2 bases and J by 7 bases, and 18 bases separated the two germline ends. CDR1 and CDR2 from the germline V gene are PRHDT and FYEKMQ (reference sequence). The CDR3 nucleotides read TGTGCCAGCAGCTTACGGCGAGGGGTCAGGGGAGAGCAGTACTTC. Its translation: CASSLRRGVRGEQYF.